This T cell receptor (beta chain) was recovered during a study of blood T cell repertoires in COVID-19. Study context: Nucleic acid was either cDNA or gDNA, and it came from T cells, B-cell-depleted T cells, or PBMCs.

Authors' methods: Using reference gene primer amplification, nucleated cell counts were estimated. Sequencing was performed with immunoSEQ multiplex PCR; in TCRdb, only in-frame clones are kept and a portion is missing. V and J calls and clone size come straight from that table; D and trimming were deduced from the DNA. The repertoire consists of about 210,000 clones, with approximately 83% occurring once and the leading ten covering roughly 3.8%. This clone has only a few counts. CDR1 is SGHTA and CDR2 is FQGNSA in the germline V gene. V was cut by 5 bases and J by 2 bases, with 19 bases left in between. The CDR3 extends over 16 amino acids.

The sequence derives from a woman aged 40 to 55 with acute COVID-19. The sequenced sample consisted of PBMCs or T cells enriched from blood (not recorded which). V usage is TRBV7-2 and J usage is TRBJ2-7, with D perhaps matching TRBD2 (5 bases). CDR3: CASSRNVGGWPYEQYF. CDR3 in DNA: TGTGCCAGCAGCAGAAACGTCGGCGGGTGGCCCTACGAGCAGTACTTC.